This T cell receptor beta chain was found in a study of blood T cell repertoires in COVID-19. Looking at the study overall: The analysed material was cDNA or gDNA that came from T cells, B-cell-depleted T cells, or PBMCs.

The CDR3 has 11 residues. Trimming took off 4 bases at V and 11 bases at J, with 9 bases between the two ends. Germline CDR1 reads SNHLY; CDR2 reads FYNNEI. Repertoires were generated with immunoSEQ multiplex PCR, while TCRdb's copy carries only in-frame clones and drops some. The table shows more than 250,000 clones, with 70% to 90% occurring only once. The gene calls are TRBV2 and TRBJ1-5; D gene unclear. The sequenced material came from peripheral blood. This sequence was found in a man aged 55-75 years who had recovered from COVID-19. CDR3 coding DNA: TGTGCCAGCAGTGGAGGCCCTTCCCAGCATTTT. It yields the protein CASSGGPSQHF.